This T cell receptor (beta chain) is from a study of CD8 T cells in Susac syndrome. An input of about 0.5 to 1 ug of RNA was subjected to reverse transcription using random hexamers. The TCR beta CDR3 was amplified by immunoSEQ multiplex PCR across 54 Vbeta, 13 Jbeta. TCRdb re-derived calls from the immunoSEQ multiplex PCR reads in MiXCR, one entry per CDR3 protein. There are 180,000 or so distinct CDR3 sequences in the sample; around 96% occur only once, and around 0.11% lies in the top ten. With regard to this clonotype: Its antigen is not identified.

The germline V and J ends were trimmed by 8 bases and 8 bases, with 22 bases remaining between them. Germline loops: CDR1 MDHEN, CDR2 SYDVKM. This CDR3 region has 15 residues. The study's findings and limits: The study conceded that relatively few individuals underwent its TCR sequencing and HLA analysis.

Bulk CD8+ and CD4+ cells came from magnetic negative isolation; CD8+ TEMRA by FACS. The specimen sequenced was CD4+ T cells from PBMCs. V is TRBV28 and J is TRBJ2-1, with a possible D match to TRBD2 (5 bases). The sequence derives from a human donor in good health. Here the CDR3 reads CASGPMGDWNYEQFF. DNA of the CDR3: TGTGCCAGCGGCCCAATGGGAGACTGGAACTATGAGCAGTTCTTC.